This TCR beta chain was documented in a study of cytomegalovirus exposure and HLA in healthy donors (dated by TCRdb to the late 2010s). Study-level background: In an earlier analysis of 550 to 750 of the donors, 250 to 350 Gb of sequence data and 90 million to 120 million unique TCR beta sequences from 150 million to 200 million T cells were reported. Both class I and class II loci were covered by HLA typing, at four-digit resolution. Roughly 300 gigabases of sequencing data and roughly 90 million unique TCR sequences were included in an early release covering under 650 HLA-typed donors. The number of donors typed differed by locus, with about 629-630 for A, B, C, DRB1 and DQB1, roughly 520 for DQA1, nearly 610 for DPA1, and around 460 for DPB1. Of the 300 to 500 genotyped donors, more than 75% were placed in the genetic ancestry cluster associated with self-reported Caucasian donors. A later analysis re-examined previously published TCR beta repertoires from more than 600 donors and added high-resolution HLA genotyping to investigate patterns of TCR occurrence. The study profiled the T cell repertoires of hundreds of subjects by immunosequencing and related them to cytomegalovirus serostatus. Besides the first cohort of 666 subjects, a separate validation cohort made up of over 95 different subjects was used. About five DR-DQ haplotypes were handled as single units for association and clustering, since linkage in the cohort was strong. To predict cytomegalovirus infection status, the study brought together high-throughput TCR immunosequencing, statistical association of individual TCRs with disease status, and machine learning. All discovery cohort repertoires had been generated using a single sequencing platform. Donor age, sex, ethnicity and CMV serostatus were compiled alongside the repertoire data. In the later analysis, no new phenotypic data were used to find candidate immune exposures; instead, reliance was placed on TCR beta sequences and their occurrence across donors. The study aimed to test whether signatures of past pathogen exposure could be identified by cataloging public T cell receptors. To decide whether each TCR beta V gene segment behaved as functional or pseudogenic, an earlier analysis of approximately 620 of the donors relied on high-throughput TCR beta sequencing. A later genetic analysis used genome-wide SNP genotypes for about three fifths of the 666 donors, treating that subset as a discovery cohort. Among a few hundred genotyped donors of the cohort, an average of about 240,000 unique TCR beta nucleotide sequences were sequenced per donor, roughly a sixth of them non-productive. What the authors observed across the whole study: The study gave a list of roughly 150 TCR beta chains associated with cytomegalovirus. A later analysis found that TCR association rates varied across HLA loci, with DRB1 alleles showing the most associated TCRs and HLA-C alleles the fewest. A cluster of highly shared sequence variants was judged likely to be a technical artifact of the sequencing pipeline. A later genetic analysis reported fewer N-insertions in productive TCRs among donors in an Asian-associated ancestry cluster than the roughly 690-donor mean. In a later analysis, several top co-occurrence clusters were reported to appear linked to parvovirus B19, influenza, CMV and Epstein-Barr virus. Some IMGT-functional V segments, including TRBV6-2 and TRBV6-3, could not be distinguished by the 87-base-pair reads and were therefore excluded. Because counts were too low, some 17 rarely observed V segments, including chromosome 9 orphons, were excluded from the earlier analysis of 500 to 700 of the donors. Only TCR beta chains were sequenced in this cohort, and the absence of alpha or paired-chain data limited detectable features. Most CMV-associated TCR beta chains appeared to be HLA-restricted in a later analysis, and the HLA associations seemed to be driven largely by CMV exposure. The only immune exposure information available for the cohort was CMV serostatus. Correlated functional status among segregating V segments might be attributable to linkage disequilibrium, but an unknown experimental factor could not be ruled out. A further reported finding was that TCR beta sequences accurately predicted the HLA-A and HLA-B alleles for most subjects in the first cohort. The presence/absence analyses assumed that sequencing depth was roughly uniform across donors, and that assumption may not be true. Most TCR sequences were seen in very few donors, while some public TCRs were found in many individuals. A later genetic analysis associated a missense DCLRE1C variant with V-gene and J-gene trimming of TCR beta chains, and an independent cohort replicated the association. An earlier analysis of some 560 of the donors showed that most TCR beta V segments appeared in productive rearrangements either about 87% or about 30% of the time, which broadly matched IMGT annotations. A few of the identified cytomegalovirus-associated TCR beta chains were confirmed in vitro to be specific for cytomegalovirus antigens. Because HLA typing was missing for some donors at each locus, association tests included only the typed subset. Cytomegalovirus status was reported to be diagnosed by the classifier with high specificity and sensitivity in both the original and validation cohorts. In a later analysis, HLA-associated TCR beta chains showed more clonal expansion and lower generation probabilities than non-associated chains that were equally common. When HLA alleles, especially DR and DQ, strongly co-occurred, attributing TCR associations to individual alleles was difficult. It was suggested by the authors that the approach could potentially be generalized to other disease states and immunological phenotypes. In a later analysis, 15,000 to 20,000 TCR beta sequences were associated with specific HLA alleles at a false discovery rate of 0.05.

As to this clone: Which antigen it targets is not known.

The cohort was made up of 650 to 700 healthy bone marrow donors. At the time of sampling, every cohort member was nominally healthy, though immune exposures that went unrecorded were likely present. The donor tested CMV seronegative, placing the donor among the 350 to 400 seronegative members of the cohort. A peripheral blood sample was provided by each donor, and peripheral blood mononuclear cells were used for TCR beta sequencing. The Qiagen DNeasy Blood Extraction Kit was used to extract genomic DNA from the blood cell samples. The library came from the immunoSEQ multiplex PCR assay. A mixture of 60 forward primers for TCR Vbeta segments and 13 reverse primers for TCR Jbeta segments was used in the multiplex PCR. The CDR3 region of rearranged TCR beta genes was amplified from genomic DNA by a multiplex PCR assay. Amplified TCR beta libraries were sequenced as 87-base-pair reads on the Illumina HiSeq System. The source study handled its data this way. In a later analysis, some 80 million unique TCR beta chains were counted across the 650 to 750 repertoires, and roughly 10 million of these chains were shared by at least two donors. Raw reads were error-corrected and collapsed into unique sequences with a nearest-neighbor algorithm that merged closely related sequences to remove PCR and sequencing errors. CDR3 sequences were aligned to IMGT reference sequences to assign V, D and J gene segments. For a sequence to be retained, at least a six-nucleotide match to both a V gene segment and a J gene segment was required. A rearrangement was called productive if the CDR3 had no stop codons and remained in frame with V and J, and every other rearrangement was called non-productive. Following IMGT convention, CDR3 was defined as the stretch from the second conserved V-encoded cysteine up to the conserved J-encoded phenylalanine. The earlier analysis of about 640 of the donors excluded any sequence lacking an unambiguous match to a single V gene segment. An earlier analysis of about 590 of the donors classified V segments as functional when productive rearrangements were above 56.7% and as segregating when the standard deviation between donors was above 5%. A statistical classification framework was built to diagnose cytomegalovirus status from the catalog of TCR beta chain sequences. V and J gene assignment, in a later analysis, came from comparing TCR nucleotide sequences with IMGT/GENE-DB human TR gene sequences. A later analysis assigned CDR3 sequences and most-parsimonious VDJ recombination scenarios with the TCRdist pipeline. A later analysis defined each TCR beta chain by its CDR3 amino acid sequence plus V-gene family, and excluded reads lacking a unique V-gene family. To address suspected cross-contamination and a sequencing artifact, a later analysis removed roughly 640 highly shared, low-generation-probability nucleotide sequences. A later analysis calculated a clonal expansion index for each public chain from normalized within-repertoire ranks of inferred template counts. A later analysis computed generation probabilities with a VDJ recombination model fitted to out-of-frame rearrangements, and checked the results against IGoR. Hypergeometric tests were used in a later analysis to score TCR-TCR, TCR-HLA and TCR-CMV co-occurrence, with a repertoire-size bias correction applied to the TCR pairs. To estimate false discovery rates, a later analysis permuted the HLA or CMV assignments 20 times. A later analysis grouped co-occurring TCRs with DBSCAN, adding TCRdist sequence similarity when clustering within HLA-allele-positive subsets. Co-occurrence clustering excluded repertoires with fewer than 30,000 or more than 120,000 public chains, plus five with anomalous nucleotide sharing. The source is immuneACCESS, and TCRdb retained only in-frame sequences with V and J called. Part of the clones is not carried over; for the studies checked, unresolved V genes explain less than half of this, and the remainder is unexplained. From that table come the V and J calls and clone size; the DNA was used to work out D and trimming. The data table for this sample lists about 100,000 clones. 0.5% to 0.7% of the sample is held by the ten biggest clonotypes.

Based on the germline V gene, the CDR1 and CDR2 sequences are SGHTA and FQGNSA. Here V drops 1 base and J drops 3 bases, and the junction holds 3 bases not matched to any gene. Measured from the cysteine to the phenylalanine, the CDR3 is 16 residues long. Only the CDR3 portion is preserved as DNA: 48 bases, with reading frame beginning at the first base. The chain was built from TRBV7-2 and TRBJ2-2; 9 nucleotides in the junction match TRBD2. The receptor comes from a man aged 50 to 60 in good health and CMV-seronegative. Sample: PBMCs. The nucleotide sequence reads as follows: TGTGCCAGCAGCTTAGGCGGGAGGGCCGACACCGGGGAGCTGTTTTTT. Its product reads: CASSLGGRADTGELFF.